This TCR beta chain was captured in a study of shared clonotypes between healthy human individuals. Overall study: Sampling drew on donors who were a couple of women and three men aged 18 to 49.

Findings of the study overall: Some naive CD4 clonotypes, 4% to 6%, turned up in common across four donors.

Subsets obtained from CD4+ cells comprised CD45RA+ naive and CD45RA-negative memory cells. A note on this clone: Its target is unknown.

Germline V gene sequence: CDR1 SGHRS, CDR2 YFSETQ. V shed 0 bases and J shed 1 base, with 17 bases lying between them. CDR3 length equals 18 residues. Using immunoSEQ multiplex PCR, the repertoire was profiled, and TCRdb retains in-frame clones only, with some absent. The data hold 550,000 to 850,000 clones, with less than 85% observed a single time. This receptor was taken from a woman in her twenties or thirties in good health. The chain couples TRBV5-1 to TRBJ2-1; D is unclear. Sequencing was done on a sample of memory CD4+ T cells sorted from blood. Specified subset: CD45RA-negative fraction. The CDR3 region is CASSLAPTGARSYNEQFF. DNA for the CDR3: TGCGCCAGCAGCTTGGCCCCCACCGGAGCGAGGTCCTACAATGAGCAGTTCTTC. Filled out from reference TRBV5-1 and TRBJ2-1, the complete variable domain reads KAGVTQTPRYLIKTRGQQVTLSCSPISGHRSVSWYQQTPGQGLQFLFEYFSETQRNKGNFPGRFSGRQFSNSRSEMNVSTLELGDSALYLCASSLAPTGARSYNEQFFGPGTRLTVL.